The present TCR beta chain was sequenced within a study of cytomegalovirus exposure and HLA in healthy donors. 13 Jbeta primers and 60 Vbeta primers were used for the PCR. Clones were sequenced by immunoSEQ multiplex PCR, and TCRdb holds only the in-frame ones, with some missing. The table lists about 160,000 clones, 77% of them singletons, with around 2.3% in the top ten. The CDR3 is 14 residues long. The germline gives CDR1 SGHAT, CDR2 FQNNGV. V lost 2 bases, J lost 7 bases, and 14 bases lay in between. The receptor was isolated from a man aged 50 to 59 in good health and CMV-seropositive. The chain uses TRBV11-2 and TRBJ1-2; maybe TRBD1 (6 bases). Sample: PBMCs. CDR3 protein: CASSLILGASGYTF. The CDR3 region has the DNA TGTGCCAGCAGCTTAATTCTGGGGGCGAGTGGCTACACCTTC.